A single T cell receptor beta chain is shown here with its context. Its target is unknown. Partitioning of CD4+ cells yielded a CD45RA+ naive subset and a CD45RA-negative memory subset. Deep-level running was used for the assay. The protocol was immunoSEQ multiplex PCR, while the TCRdb copy is restricted to in-frame clones and leaves out a portion. The sample lists about 1.1 million clones, roughly 74% occurring once. The record originates from a study of shared clonotypes between healthy human individuals. Study at large: The donors, a couple of women and three men, were aged 18 to 49.

CDR3 length: 15 residues. The junction had 10 bases not matched to a gene; V was cut back by 4 bases and J by 4 bases. Germline CDR1 SGHRS, CDR2 YFSETQ. Study outcomes and limitations: Blood was the only sampled material, and tissue repertoires likely differ.

The TCR sequence derives from a man aged 18 to 30 in good health. Some clones in this sample may be carry-over from other donors' samples. The chain combines TRBV5-1 with TRBJ1-2, with TRBD1 matching over 7 bases. Material for sequencing was memory CD4+ T cells from PBMCs. This sample's subset: CD45RA-negative fraction. The CDR3 protein is CASSNTTGSSYGYTF. For the CDR3, the DNA is TGCGCCAGCAGCAATACGACAGGGTCTAGCTATGGCTACACCTTC.